The 2 T cell receptor beta chains in this list originate from one sample, sequenced in a study of T-cell memory formation after mild COVID-19. TCRdb fed the 5' RACE reads into MiXCR, producing one record per CDR3 protein. This table has roughly 250,000 distinct CDR3 sequences, around 15% appearing once. Sample: PBMCs or a T cell subset sorted from them (not recorded which). These receptors were taken from a man aged 18 to 30 who had mild COVID-19 (a few samples of this study predate the infection). Cell type and time point are not known.

CDR3 sequence (DNA): TGTGCCATCAGGAGACAGGGGGGGACCACAGATACGCAGTATTTT. Encoded protein: CAIRRQGGTTDTQYF. The chain employs TRBV10-3 and TRBJ2-3; 9 bases are a match to TRBD1. The germline V gene has CDR1 ENHRY and CDR2 SYGVKD. J gave up 2 bases and V 6 bases, and 6 bases lay outside the gene matches. CDR3 length equals 15 residues.

This rearrangement joins TRBV7-9 to TRBJ2-3, with D possibly being TRBD1 (6 bases). The CDR3 has 14 amino acids. Germline loops: CDR1 SEHNR, CDR2 FQNEAQ (reference sequence). V gave up 5 bases and J gave up 0 bases, with 9 bases separating them. The CDR3 DNA reads TGTGCCAGCAGCAAGGACAGCAGCACAGATACGCAGTATTTT. It yields the protein CASSKDSSTDTQYF.